The rows below give T cell receptor beta chains drawn from one sample of a study of cytotoxic CD8 clonotypes in ibrutinib-treated CLL. Produced via immunoSEQ multiplex PCR; TCRdb's table is partial and in-frame only. In the table there are approximately 280,000 clones, around 77% of which are singletons. The sample here was PBMCs, taken at disease progression, from a patient treated with ibrutinib. Receptor source: a human donor with chronic lymphocytic leukemia. The CDR3 runs from the conserved cysteine through the conserved F or W. Each record gives: D gene, V gene, J gene, clone size, CDR3 protein, CDR3 DNA. The D gene is left open where the match is weak. Clone size is not always given. Where it is, it says once, few, many or a class for expanded clones.

>TRBD1|TRBV29-1|TRBJ1-4|.
CSVLTPGQGEKLFF
TGCAGCGTCCTTACTCCGGGACAGGGAGAAAAACTGTTTTTT
>.|TRBV27|TRBJ2-2|.
CASRGGITIGELFF
TGTGCCAGCAGAGGCGGGATAACGATCGGGGAGCTGTTTTTT
>.|TRBV18|TRBJ1-1|.
CASSPISTEAFF
TGTGCCAGCTCACCTATCTCCACTGAAGCTTTCTTT
>.|TRBV10-2|TRBJ2-1|.
CASSEFKGRLSSYNEQFF
TGCGCCAGCAGTGAGTTTAAAGGGCGGTTAAGCTCCTACAATGAGCAGTTCTTC
>.|TRBV28|TRBJ1-5|few
CASRRSNQPQHF
TGTGCCAGCAGAAGGAGCAATCAGCCCCAGCATTTT
>.|TRBV28|TRBJ1-2|.
CASSFPTNNYGYTF
TGTGCCAGCAGTTTTCCCACAAACAACTATGGCTACACCTTC
>.|TRBV11-2|TRBJ2-1|.
CASSLVREQFF
TGTGCCAGCAGCTTAGTCAGAGAGCAGTTCTTC
>TRBD1|TRBV5-1|TRBJ2-6|.
CASSSGTGGSGANVLTF
TGCGCCAGCAGCTCCGGGACAGGGGGCTCTGGGGCCAACGTCCTGACTTTC
>.|TRBV6-1|TRBJ1-6|.
CASSATDNSPLHF
TGTGCCAGCAGTGCGACAGATAATTCACCCCTCCACTTT
>.|TRBV7-9|TRBJ1-2|.
CASSLELNYGYTF
TGTGCCAGCAGCTTGGAATTAAACTATGGCTACACCTTC
>.|TRBV11-1|TRBJ2-5|.
CASSLYRTTQETQYF
TGTGCCAGCAGCTTATACAGGACTACGCAAGAGACCCAGTACTTC
>TRBD1|TRBV6-5|TRBJ1-1|.
CAARGTNTEAFF
TGTGCCGCCAGGGGGACAAACACTGAAGCTTTCTTT
>TRBD1|TRBV27|TRBJ2-7|.
CASSFQGARDEQYF
TGTGCCAGCAGTTTCCAGGGGGCGCGGGACGAGCAGTACTTC
>.|TRBV18|TRBJ1-2|.
CASSSRTYGYTF
TGTGCCAGCTCATCTAGGACTTATGGCTACACCTTC
>TRBD1|TRBV28|TRBJ1-2|.
CASSWDREGYTF
TGTGCCAGCAGTTGGGACAGGGAAGGCTACACCTTC
>.|TRBV11-2|TRBJ2-5|.
CASSLKGLPYQETQYF
TGTGCCAGCAGCTTGAAGGGGCTCCCATACCAAGAGACCCAGTACTTC
>.|TRBV6-5|TRBJ1-3|.
CASKGSRGGNTIYF
TGTGCCAGCAAGGGCTCACGGGGCGGAAACACCATATATTTT
>TRBD1|TRBV5-8|TRBJ2-3|.
CASSSGTESTDTQYF
TGTGCCAGCAGCTCCGGGACAGAGAGCACAGATACGCAGTATTTT
>TRBD1|TRBV5-1|TRBJ2-5|.
CASSPRDRGGETQYF
TGCGCCAGCAGTCCCCGGGACAGGGGCGGGGAGACCCAGTACTTC
>TRBD2|TRBV29-1|TRBJ2-1|few
CSVARTSGPNEQFF
TGCAGCGTCGCCCGGACTAGCGGACCCAATGAGCAGTTCTTC
>.|TRBV18|TRBJ1-5|.
CASSPGAMQPQHF
TGTGCCAGCTCACCAGGGGCTATGCAGCCCCAGCATTTT
>.|TRBV6-5|TRBJ2-1|.
CASYGGGGDYNEQFF
TGTGCCAGCTACGGAGGAGGAGGGGACTACAATGAGCAGTTCTTC
>.|TRBV7-3|TRBJ1-3|.
CASSPAGSSGNTIYF
TGTGCCAGCAGCCCAGCGGGGAGTTCTGGAAACACCATATATTTT
>.|TRBV9|TRBJ2-5|.
CASSVGDQPETQYF
TGTGCCAGCAGCGTAGGGGATCAACCGGAGACCCAGTACTTC
>.|TRBV10-2|TRBJ2-4|.
CASSEQTTAKNIQYF
TGCGCCAGCAGTGAACAGACCACGGCCAAAAACATTCAGTACTTC
>.|TRBV6-5|TRBJ2-2|.
CASSRVRETGELFF
TGTGCCAGCAGTCGGGTGAGGGAGACCGGGGAGCTGTTTTTT
>.|TRBV7-8|TRBJ2-5|.
CASSSPRAGFQETQYF
TGTGCCAGCAGCTCCCCCCGGGCGGGCTTCCAAGAGACCCAGTACTTC
>TRBD1|TRBV25-1|TRBJ1-2|.
CASGETGVYGYTF
TGTGCCAGCGGGGAGACAGGGGTCTATGGCTACACCTTC
>.|TRBV5-1|TRBJ1-1|few
CASSRGDLNTEAFF
TGCGCCAGCAGCCGAGGGGATTTAAACACTGAAGCTTTCTTT
>.|TRBV7-9|TRBJ1-1|.
CASSRGAENTEAFF
TGTGCCAGCAGCCGAGGGGCGGAGAACACTGAAGCTTTCTTT
>.|TRBV5-4|TRBJ2-5|.
CASSSRERETQYF
TGTGCCAGCAGCTCTCGAGAGCGGGAGACCCAGTACTTC
>.|TRBV20-1|TRBJ2-7|.
CSARGDHEQYF
TGCAGCGCTCGTGGGGACCACGAGCAGTACTTC
>.|TRBV9|TRBJ1-4|.
CASTPPGEEKLFF
TGTGCCAGTACCCCCCCAGGGGAGGAAAAACTGTTTTTT
>TRBD2|TRBV7-6|TRBJ2-3|.
CASSQATSADTQYF
TGTGCCAGCAGCCAAGCAACTAGCGCAGATACGCAGTATTTT
>TRBD1|TRBV18|TRBJ2-2|.
CASSPSGQGAPNTGELFF
TGTGCCAGCTCACCTTCGGGACAGGGGGCGCCGAACACCGGGGAGCTGTTTTTT